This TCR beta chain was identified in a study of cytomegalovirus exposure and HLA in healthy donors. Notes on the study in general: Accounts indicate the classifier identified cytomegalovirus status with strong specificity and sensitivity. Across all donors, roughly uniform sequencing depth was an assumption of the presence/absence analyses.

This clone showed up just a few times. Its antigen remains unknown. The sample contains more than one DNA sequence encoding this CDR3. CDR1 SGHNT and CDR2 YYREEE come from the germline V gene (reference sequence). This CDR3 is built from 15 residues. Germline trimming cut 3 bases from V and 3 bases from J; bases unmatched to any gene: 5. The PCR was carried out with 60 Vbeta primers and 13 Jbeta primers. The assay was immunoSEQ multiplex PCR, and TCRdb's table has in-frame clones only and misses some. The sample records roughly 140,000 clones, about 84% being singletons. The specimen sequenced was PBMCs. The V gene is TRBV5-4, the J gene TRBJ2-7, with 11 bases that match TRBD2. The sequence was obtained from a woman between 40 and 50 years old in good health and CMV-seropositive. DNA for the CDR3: TGTGCCAGCAGCTCGGGGACTAGCGGAAACTACGAGCAGTACTTC. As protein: CASSSGTSGNYEQYF.